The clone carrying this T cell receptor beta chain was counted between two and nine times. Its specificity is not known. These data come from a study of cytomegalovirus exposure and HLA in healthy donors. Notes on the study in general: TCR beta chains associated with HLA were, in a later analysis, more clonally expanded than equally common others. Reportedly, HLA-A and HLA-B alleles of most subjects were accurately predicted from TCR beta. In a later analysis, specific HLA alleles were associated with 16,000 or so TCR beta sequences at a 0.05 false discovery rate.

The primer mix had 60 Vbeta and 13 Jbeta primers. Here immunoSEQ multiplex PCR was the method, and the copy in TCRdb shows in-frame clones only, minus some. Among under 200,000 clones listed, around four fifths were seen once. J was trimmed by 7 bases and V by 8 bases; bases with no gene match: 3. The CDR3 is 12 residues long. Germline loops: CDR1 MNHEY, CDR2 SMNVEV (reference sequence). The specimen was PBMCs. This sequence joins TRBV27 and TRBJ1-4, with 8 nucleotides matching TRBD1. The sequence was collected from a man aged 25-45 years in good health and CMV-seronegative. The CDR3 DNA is TGTGCCAGCCGGACAGGGCGTGAAAAACTGTTTTTT. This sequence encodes CASRTGREKLFF.